This paragraph reports one TCR beta chain. Its antigen is currently unknown. The CDR3 length is 12 residues. From germline, CDR1 is SGHTA and CDR2 FQGNSA. Trimming cost V 6 bases and J 12 bases, with 15 bases left between them. With random hexamers, roughly 0.45 to 1 ug RNA was reverse transcribed. With immunoSEQ multiplex PCR, TCR beta CDR3 was amplified across 54 Vbeta and 13 Jbeta. Each CDR3 protein gets one entry after TCRdb re-called the immunoSEQ multiplex PCR reads with MiXCR. The sample lists 180,000 or so distinct CDR3 sequences; just under 95% were seen once. This specimen belongs to a study of CD8 T cells in Susac syndrome. General study results and limits: That the number of individuals in its TCR sequencing and HLA analysis was relatively small was acknowledged by the study.

Age- and sex-matched healthy donors served as the control group. It was negative isolation that provided the CD8+ and CD4+ T cells, whereas TEMRA cells were enriched by FACS. The chain recombines TRBV7-2 with TRBJ2-4; a possible D gene is TRBD2 (6 bases). This clonotype originated in a human donor in good health. Sequencing was done on a sample of CD4+ T cells from PBMCs. The CDR3 DNA reads TGTGCCAGCAGTCAGAGTAGCGGCACTCAGTACTTC. Amino acid sequence: CASSQSSGTQYF.